The TCR beta chain described here comes from a study of identical twins. Study-level results: Among beta out-of-frame sequences, excess sharing between twins appeared weaker.

This clonotype has just a few counts. Its antigen is unknown. Carrying unique molecular identifiers, the cDNA also gained a universal primer site through template switching. TCRdb re-called the 5' RACE reads with MiXCR, one entry per CDR3 protein. The data contain around 370,000 distinct CDR3 sequences, 9% of them singletons. Healthy Caucasians made up all donors. Germline V gene lookup returns CDR1 LGHDT and CDR2 YNNKEL (reference sequence). Trimming removed 2 bases from V and 10 bases from J, with 12 bases in between. This CDR3 is built from 13 residues. The sequence derives from a woman in her forties or fifties in good health. The chain uses TRBV3-1 and TRBJ2-1; D is undetermined. The specimen sequenced was naive T cells sorted from blood. The CDR3 bases are TGTGCCAGCAGCCAACTCGTGGCAGGCGAGCAGTTCTTC. Translation gives CASSQLVAGEQFF.